This T cell receptor (beta chain) was profiled in a study of T cell responses to AZD1222 COVID-19 vaccine (dated by TCRdb to 2020 to 2023). For the study in its entirety: AZD1222 recipients with second doses at about 4 weeks or about 12 weeks were pooled, because spike-specific TCR depth and breadth did not differ between schedules. A total of 233 trial participants underwent TCR sequencing, of whom about 210 received two doses of AZD1222 and some 26 received two doses of the MenACWY control vaccine. Trial participants were enrolled by age into 18-55, 56-69 and 70-plus year subgroups, with approximately 150, 30 and 60 TCR-sequenced participants respectively.

According to the germline V gene (reference sequence), CDR1 reads LGHDT and CDR2 reads YNNKEL. The CDR3 has 16 amino acids, counting the end cysteine and phenylalanine. Only CDR3 DNA is held: 48 bases, read in frame from base 1. Trimming leaves V shorter by 7 bases and J shorter by 0 bases, with the junction holding 8 bases beyond the gene matches. Broader findings and caveats from the paper: The whole spike protein was spanned by vaccine-associated CD4 TCRs, and dominant responses were seen in regions 160-218 and 743-854. Epitopes outside the regions mutated in the B.1.351 and B.1.1.7 variants were reportedly recognized by nearly half of the unique spike-specific TCRs. Because no day 14 peak-response samples were available, repertoires were characterized only after the peak T cell response. After two AZD1222 doses, spike-specific TCR breadth and depth were significantly higher than at day 0 and than in MenACWY recipients. Conclusions about previously exposed vaccinees are limited, since just a handful of AZD1222 recipients were seropositive for SARS-CoV-2 at baseline. Participants were mostly white British, with more females than males. The authors suggested clonal diversity may have been underestimated. In the small 56-69-year group, the increase in depth fell short of significance, most likely because of low power.

As for this clone: Its antigen remains undetermined. No much larger clone is present one base from it, and per-base qualities are unavailable.

The CDR3 regions of human TCRbeta chains were analyzed by immunosequencing. The authors processed their data as follows. TCRs in the repertoires were compared against a reference library of SARS-CoV-2-specific TCRs that had been generated with the MIRA antigen-specificity platform. Breadth was defined as the fraction of unique TCRs that were SARS-CoV-2-associated. Depth was defined as the fraction of total T cells that were SARS-CoV-2-associated. Using the MIRA data, every spike-specific TCR was mapped to the spike region that the TCR reacted to and assigned to either a CD4 or a CD8 class. Log10-transformed breadth and depth values were compared by one-way ANOVA with Sidak's multiple comparisons tests. In TCRdb, the immuneACCESS table is reduced to in-frame sequences with V and J assigned. These tables do not hold every clone; where another copy was compared, an unresolved V gene accounts for under half, and the others remain unexplained. V and J calls and clone size are as listed in that table; D and trimming were resolved from the DNA. A total of more than 100,000 clones appear in this sample, around 85% of them only once. The ten largest clones take up approximately 2.4% of the sample.

This sample's time point label indicates: baseline before first vaccination. Vaccinee samples came from UK trials COV001 and COV002, including a single-blind randomized controlled phase 2/3 trial of AZD1222 (ChAdOx1 nCoV-19) in healthy adults. For TCRbeta chain sequencing, PBMC samples from trial participants were taken at day 0 and at day 28 after the second dose. The sequencing used peripheral blood, collected on day 0 of AZD1222 vaccination. The rearranged segments are TRBV3-1 (or the pseudogene TRBV3-2) and TRBJ2-1, with TRBD1 matching 8 junction bases. The clonotype was recovered from an adult in good health. In nucleotides, the sequence is TGTGCCAGCACCGCCAAAGACAGGGGCTCCTACAATGAGCAGTTCTTC. It encodes CASTAKDRGSYNEQFF.